The source of this T cell receptor (beta chain) is a study of T cells in Graves' hyperthyroidism and ophthalmopathy (dated by TCRdb to the late 2010s). In the study overall: Peripheral blood samples were taken at initial diagnosis, before any treatment was given. For training and testing, the 100 or so patients in the discovery cohort were randomly divided in a 7:3 ratio. Prospective prediction of ophthalmopathy was tested in an independent validation cohort consisting of 18 to 20 hyperthyroidism patients and 17 patients who later progressed to ophthalmopathy. After blood sampling, hyperthyroidism patients were treated with methimazole at a starting dose of 30 mg daily, and ophthalmopathy patients were treated with high-dose intravenous methylprednisolone. In about 6 Graves' hyperthyroidism patients, the study also compared T-cell repertoires from thyroid tissue with T-cell repertoires from blood. A discovery cohort of 95 to 100 patients, about 43 with Graves' ophthalmopathy and 55 to 60 with stable Graves' hyperthyroidism, was used to find distinguishing TCR V-J signatures. TCR Vbeta CDR3 sequencing of 135 peripheral blood samples (roughly 43 ophthalmopathy, 75 hyperthyroidism and some 17 progressor patients) is reported in the paper. What the research found in general, with its limitations: No statistical method was used to set the sample size in advance, and investigators knew the group allocation. Blood samples also contained most of the expanded thyroid clonotypes (frequency above 0.001), which suggests that blood repertoires may reflect thyroid immune responses. A model built on a 13 V-J signature distinguished ophthalmopathy from stable hyperthyroidism, reaching 87.88% sensitivity and about 81% specificity in cross-validation and 80%/75% in testing. In validation, progression to ophthalmopathy was predicted by the model with 55% to 71% sensitivity and about 72% specificity, a median of about 6 months before onset.

Ophthalmopathy patients had moderately to severely active disease, Clinical Activity Score of at least 3, NOSPECS grade of at least 4, and duration under 3 months. Exclusion was applied to patients with uncontrolled infections, other autoimmune diseases, pregnancy or lactation. Diagnoses relied on clinical symptoms, serum thyroxine and TRAb, thyroid ultrasound and orbital computed tomography. Ficoll-Paque density gradient centrifugation was used to isolate PBMCs from around 9.1 ml of fresh peripheral blood. Total RNA was extracted using Trizol reagent, and RNA quality was assessed on an Agilent 2100 Bioanalyzer. This clonotype was counted at least ten times. The antigen it binds to is not known. There are no base qualities to consult, and no much larger clone falls within one base. The TCR beta CDR3 regions were amplified from RNA transcripts. For the first round of RT-PCR on the TCR CDR3, the HTBI primer set was used together with the Qiagen OneStep RT-PCR kit. The libraries were constructed in a second round of multiplex PCR and then size-selected and purified. Libraries were sequenced paired-end with 100 bp reads on an Illumina HiSeq2000. On the authors' methods: SOAPnuke was used to process the raw data, removing reads that contained adapters or uncalled bases, had a mean Phred below 15, or lacked an exact match to the constant primer or identifier. COPE v1.2.5 was used to merge high-quality paired reads, and clonotypes were defined as unique nucleotide sequences. MiTCR v1.1 was used to align the clonotypes against IMGT TRBV, TRBD and TRBJ reference segments. The analysis included only V-J combinations with a frequency above 0.0001, which together covered over 98% of the repertoires. A TCS score was defined as the ratio of F50 (clonal expansion) to E x V (chaos), with BLOSUM62-based TCRdist applied between CDR3 peptides within each V-J. Welch's t-statistics and random forest reduced around 520 V-J features to under 15, which were used in a naive Bayes classifier (R e1071). Through fastp at Q25 and MiXCR, TCRdb rebuilt clones from the public reads, retaining in-frame beta chains. Merged by CDR3 protein, the rows form single entries marked with the most common genes and DNA. The V and J calls and clone size are TCRdb's, not the authors'. The sample table records a few hundred thousand distinct CDR3 sequences; around 16% of these occur just once. In total, the top ten clones hold over 25% of the sample.

The sample consisted of blood. The sequence was collected from a woman aged 25 to 39 with Graves' ophthalmopathy.

The CDR3 region: CASSFQGLANEKLFF. The DNA sequence is as follows: TGTGCCAGCAGCTTCCAGGGGCTAGCTAATGAAAAACTGTTTTTT. Rearrangement joined TRBV12-3 or TRBV12-4 to TRBJ1-4, and TRBD1 may be the D gene, going by 6 matching bases. The CDR3 sequence holds 15 residues, the cysteine and phenylalanine included. CDR3 DNA only is kept here, 45 bases in frame from base 1. Cut back by 6 bases and 3 bases, the V and J ends lie 14 bases apart.